The clone carrying this T cell receptor beta chain has just a few counts. The sample belongs to a study of blood T cell repertoires in COVID-19. CDR3 length: 16 residues. The V end was cut by 0 bases, the J end by 7 bases, with 16 bases between. The germline V gene has CDR1 SGHTA and CDR2 FQGNSA. Two negative PCRs, clearance, or symptom resolution were required of recovered Cohort 3 donors. In the authors' workflow: Reference gene primer amplification in the assay estimated nucleated cell counts. The table came from immunoSEQ multiplex PCR; TCRdb's copy has only in-frame clones and leaves some out. From that table come the V and J calls and clone size; the DNA was used to work out D and trimming. The table shows 310,000 or so clones, with around nine tenths occurring only once.

The TCR comes from a woman aged 25 to 45 who had recovered from COVID-19. The sample comprised PBMCs or T cells enriched from blood (not recorded which). The gene calls are TRBV7-2 and TRBJ2-1, with D unresolved. CDR3 bases: TGTGCCAGCAGCTTAGCCGGAGTACTACCTAGAAATGAGCAGTTCTTC. It encodes CASSLAGVLPRNEQFF.